This TCR beta chain was profiled in a study of shared clonotypes between healthy human individuals. Germline values: CDR1 SGHRS, CDR2 YFSETQ. V lost 4 bases to trimming and J lost 8 bases; unmatched junction nucleotides: 6. This CDR3 is 14 amino acids long. Sequencing was performed with immunoSEQ multiplex PCR; in TCRdb, only in-frame clones are kept and a portion is missing. The repertoire holds approximately 2.4 million clones, with nearly 97% as singletons. This clone was observed once. The sample carries other DNA sequences with the same CDR3. Sequencing was carried out using naive CD4+ T cells sorted from blood. Subset meaning: CD45RA+ positively selected. The TCR originated in a man between 18 and 29 years old in good health. This rearrangement joins TRBV5-1 to TRBJ1-4; 9 nucleotides agree with TRBD1. Here the CDR3 DNA reads TGCGCCAGCAGCCTACAGGGGGCAGGGGAAAAACTGTTTTTT. Residues: CASSLQGAGEKLFF.